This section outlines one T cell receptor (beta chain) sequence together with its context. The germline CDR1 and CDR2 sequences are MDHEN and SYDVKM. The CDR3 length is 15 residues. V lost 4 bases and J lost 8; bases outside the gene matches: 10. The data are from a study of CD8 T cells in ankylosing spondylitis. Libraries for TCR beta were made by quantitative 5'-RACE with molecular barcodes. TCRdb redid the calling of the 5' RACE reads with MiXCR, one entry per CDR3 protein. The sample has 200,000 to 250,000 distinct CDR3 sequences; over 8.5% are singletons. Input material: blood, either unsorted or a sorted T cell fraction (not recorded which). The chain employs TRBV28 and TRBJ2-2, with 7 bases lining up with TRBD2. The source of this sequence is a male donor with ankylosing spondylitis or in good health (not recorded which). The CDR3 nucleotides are TGTGCCAGCAGTTCTGTGGCGGGAGCTTCTGGGGAGCTGTTTTTT. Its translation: CASSSVAGASGELFF.